This TCR beta chain comes out of a study of blood T cell repertoires in COVID-19 (dated by TCRdb to 2020 to 2021). Background for the entire study: Samples covering the acute and convalescent phases of COVID-19 were provided by collaborators in the United States, Italy and Spain. A de-identified subject ID, COVID-19 status, age in years and sex were almost always included in the sample metadata. The samples were drawn from the first 160 participants of the ongoing ImmuneRACE study and from roughly 1,300 subjects provided by 6 global collaborators. The material from the prospective study consisted of cDNA or gDNA derived from T cells, B-cell-depleted T cells, or PBMCs. The repertoires were released in a freely available public database meant as a resource for research on the immune response to SARS-CoV-2. Where available, HLA class I and class II types were obtained from metadata supplied by the sample provider rather than from assay-based typing. Subjects who had been exposed to COVID-19, were actively infected with it, or had recovered from it provided the deeply sampled blood TCRbeta repertoires that made up the dataset. The investigation overall reported the following: The quantity of clinical and demographic metadata differed by source and by participant and was supplied without curation.

A word on this clone: Its cognate antigen has yet to be identified. Nothing much larger sits one base from this clone, and base qualities are not available.

Whole blood was collected in K2EDTA tubes by collaborating institutions according to the institutions' own protocols. For TCRbeta analysis, collaborators shipped samples in one of three forms: frozen whole blood, isolated PBMCs, or DNA extracted from either of those sample types. TCRbeta CDR3 regions were amplified from genomic DNA using the immunoSEQ Assay, a bias-controlled multiplex PCR. The authors' pipeline ran thus. Nucleated cell counts per sample were estimated from amplification of reference gene primers within the assay. Sequence reads were collapsed and filtered to measure the absolute abundance of every unique TCRbeta CDR3 rearrangement. Productive Simpson clonality was computed per sample as the square root of Simpson's diversity index over productive rearrangements. TCRdb carries this immuneACCESS record with in-frame sequences only. Its versions omit some clonotypes, under half of them owing to an unresolved V gene in the studies checked, with the rest unexplained. The DNA gave D and trimming, while V, J and clone size come from that table. The sample contains about 35,000 clones, 83% of them found a single time. The ten largest clones add up to about 3.9% of the sample.

The germline ends are 7 bases apart after V is trimmed by 2 bases and J by 3 bases. CDR1 and CDR2 are read off the germline V gene as MNHNS and SASEGT. There are 13 amino acids in the CDR3, from cysteine to phenylalanine inclusive. The entry retains the CDR3 DNA only, 39 bases that are in frame from base 1. This receptor was obtained from a man in his fifties with acute or convalescent COVID-19. The chain is assembled from TRBV6-1 and TRBJ1-1, with the D gene too uncertain to name. The source material was peripheral blood. Read as DNA, the sequence is TGTGCCAGCAGTGAAATGGCAGACACTGAAGCTTTCTTT. The resulting protein is CASSEMADTEAFF.